This TCR beta chain derives from a study of beta chain features in type 1 diabetes. General study findings and limits: Significant though moderate, a shortening of TCRB CDR3s appeared in all four CD4+ subsets of Type 1 diabetes patients. It was among patients, rather than healthy donors, that naive, central memory and Treg TCRB repertoires appeared more similar.

A note on this clone: What it binds is unknown.

CDR1 and CDR2 (germline): MNHNY, SVGAGI (reference sequence). The V end lost 9 bases, the J end lost 0 bases, and 10 bases lay between the germline ends. The CDR3 consists of 13 residues. Investigators reverse transcribed all isolated RNA, so they sequenced expressed TCRB transcripts. Clones were read by immunoSEQ multiplex PCR, and TCRdb kept only the in-frame ones, dropping some. The data hold almost 350,000 clones, with around 9.3% observed a single time. The receptor comes from a man aged 30 to 39 with type 1 diabetes. The sequenced sample was central memory CD4+ T cells from blood. The V gene is TRBV6-6, the J gene TRBJ2-3; maybe TRBD2 (5 bases). DNA for the CDR3: TGTGCCAGTTGGACGGGGAGCACAGATACGCAGTATTTT. Residues: CASWTGSTDTQYF.